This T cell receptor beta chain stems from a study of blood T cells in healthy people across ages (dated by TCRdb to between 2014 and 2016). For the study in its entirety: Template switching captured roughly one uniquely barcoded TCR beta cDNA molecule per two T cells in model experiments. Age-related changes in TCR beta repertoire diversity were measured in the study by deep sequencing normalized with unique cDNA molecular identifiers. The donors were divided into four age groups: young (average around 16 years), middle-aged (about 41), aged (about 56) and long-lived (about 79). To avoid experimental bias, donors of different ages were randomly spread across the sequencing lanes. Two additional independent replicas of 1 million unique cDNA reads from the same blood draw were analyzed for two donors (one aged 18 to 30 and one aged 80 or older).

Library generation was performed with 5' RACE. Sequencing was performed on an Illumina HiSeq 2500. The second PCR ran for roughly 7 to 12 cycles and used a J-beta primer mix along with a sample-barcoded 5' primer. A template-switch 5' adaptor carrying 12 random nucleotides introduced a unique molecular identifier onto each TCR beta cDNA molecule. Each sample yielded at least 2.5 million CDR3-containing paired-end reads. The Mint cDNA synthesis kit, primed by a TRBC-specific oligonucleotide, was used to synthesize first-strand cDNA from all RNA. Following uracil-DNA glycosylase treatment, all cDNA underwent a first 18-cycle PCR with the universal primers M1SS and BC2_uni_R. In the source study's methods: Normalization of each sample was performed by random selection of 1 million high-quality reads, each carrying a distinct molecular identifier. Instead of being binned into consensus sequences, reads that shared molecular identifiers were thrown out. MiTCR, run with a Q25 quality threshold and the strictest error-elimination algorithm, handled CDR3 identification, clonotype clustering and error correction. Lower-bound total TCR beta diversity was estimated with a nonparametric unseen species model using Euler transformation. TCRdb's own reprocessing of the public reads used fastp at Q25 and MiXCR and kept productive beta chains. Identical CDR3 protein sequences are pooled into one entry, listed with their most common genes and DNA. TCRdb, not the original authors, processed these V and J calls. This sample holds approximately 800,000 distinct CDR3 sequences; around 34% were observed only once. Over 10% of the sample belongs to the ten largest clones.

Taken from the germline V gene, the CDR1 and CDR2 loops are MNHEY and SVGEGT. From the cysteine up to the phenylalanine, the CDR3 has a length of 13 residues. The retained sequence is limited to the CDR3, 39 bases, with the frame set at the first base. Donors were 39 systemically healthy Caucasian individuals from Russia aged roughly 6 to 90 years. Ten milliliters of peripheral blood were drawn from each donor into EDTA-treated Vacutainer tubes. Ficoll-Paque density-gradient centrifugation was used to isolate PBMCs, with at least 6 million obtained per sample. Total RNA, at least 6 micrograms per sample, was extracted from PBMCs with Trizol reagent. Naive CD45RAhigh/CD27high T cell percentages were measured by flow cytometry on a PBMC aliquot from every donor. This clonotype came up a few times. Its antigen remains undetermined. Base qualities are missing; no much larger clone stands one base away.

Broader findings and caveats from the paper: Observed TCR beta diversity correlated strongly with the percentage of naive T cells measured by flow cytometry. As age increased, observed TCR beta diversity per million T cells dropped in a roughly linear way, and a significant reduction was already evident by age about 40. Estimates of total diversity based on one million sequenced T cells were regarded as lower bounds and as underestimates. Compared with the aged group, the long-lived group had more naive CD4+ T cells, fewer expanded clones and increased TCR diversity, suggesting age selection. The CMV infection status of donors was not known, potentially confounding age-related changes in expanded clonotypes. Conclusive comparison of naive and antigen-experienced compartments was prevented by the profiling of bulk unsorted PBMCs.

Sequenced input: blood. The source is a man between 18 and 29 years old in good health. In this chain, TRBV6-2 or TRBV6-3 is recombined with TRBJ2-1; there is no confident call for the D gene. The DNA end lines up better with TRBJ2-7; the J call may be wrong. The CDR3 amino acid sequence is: CASSIDPYNEQYF. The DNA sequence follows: TGTGCCAGCAGTATCGATCCTTACAATGAGCAGTACTTC.